The T cell receptor (beta chain) under discussion was sequenced for a study of CD8 T cells in Susac syndrome. Overall study: Among the sequenced Susac syndrome patients, more than five had active disease while fewer than 10 were in remission.

The V and J ends lost 0 bases and 6 bases respectively, with 15 bases between them. The CDR3 contains 16 residues. CDR1 and CDR2 from the germline V gene are LGHNA and YNFKEQ. Points from the study as a whole: In its TCR sequencing and HLA analysis, the study acknowledged that the number of individuals was relatively small.

Of note for this clonotype: Its antigen is not known.

TCR beta sequencing was performed on blood CD8+ and CD4+ T cells. Reverse transcription of roughly 0.5 to 1 ug RNA was performed with random hexamers. Amplification of TCR beta CDR3 across 54 Vbeta and 13 Jbeta was performed with immunoSEQ multiplex PCR. TCRdb re-analysed the immunoSEQ multiplex PCR reads in MiXCR, keeping a single row per CDR3 protein. Here the sample spans about 150,000 distinct CDR3 sequences, around 96% being singletons. The sequence came from a human donor with Susac syndrome. Sequenced: CD4+ T cells from PBMCs. J is TRBJ2-1 and V is TRBV4-2; unclear D gene. Here the CDR3 reads CASSQDTQLVGNEQFF. The DNA for the CDR3 is TGTGCCAGCAGCCAAGATACACAGCTAGTCGGCAATGAGCAGTTCTTC.